The clone carrying this T cell receptor (beta chain) was found many times. Its specificity is unknown. These data originate in a study of Graves' ophthalmopathy and Graves' hyperthyroidism. The CDR3 has 14 residues. Germline CDR1 and CDR2: ENHRY and SYGVKD. V was cut by 10 bases and J by 5 bases, with 17 bases left in between. From RNA, the CDR3 regions of TCR beta chains were amplified and sequenced. First-round RT-PCR with HTBI primers preceded a second-round multiplex PCR. TCRdb recomputed calls from the multiplex PCR reads with MiXCR, one row per CDR3 protein. In the table there are under 350,000 distinct CDR3 sequences, 15% to 20% of which are singletons. General observations from the study: The model achieved roughly 69% sensitivity and 72.22% specificity for ophthalmopathy progression. Among expanded thyroid clonotypes above 0.001 frequency, most also occurred in blood.

PBMCs stemmed from around 9 ml of fresh peripheral blood. The V call is TRBV10-3, the J call TRBJ2-2; maybe TRBD2 (6 bases). The sequence derives from an adult man with Graves' ophthalmopathy. The specimen sequenced was peripheral blood. CDR3: CATKGLRGTGELFF. CDR3 nucleotide sequence: TGTGCCACCAAGGGACTCCGCGGGACCGGGGAGCTGTTTTTT.